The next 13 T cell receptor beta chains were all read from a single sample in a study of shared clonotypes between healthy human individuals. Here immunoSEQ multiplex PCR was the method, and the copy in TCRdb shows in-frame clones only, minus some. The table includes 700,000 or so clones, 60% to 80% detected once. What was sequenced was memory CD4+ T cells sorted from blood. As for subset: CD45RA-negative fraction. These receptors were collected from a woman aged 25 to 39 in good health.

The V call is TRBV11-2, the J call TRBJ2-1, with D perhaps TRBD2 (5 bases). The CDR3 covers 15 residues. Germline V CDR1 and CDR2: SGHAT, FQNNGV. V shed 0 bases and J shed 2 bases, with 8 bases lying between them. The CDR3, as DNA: TGTGCCAGCAGCTTAGATGCTAGCACCTACAATGAGCAGTTCTTC. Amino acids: CASSLDASTYNEQFF.

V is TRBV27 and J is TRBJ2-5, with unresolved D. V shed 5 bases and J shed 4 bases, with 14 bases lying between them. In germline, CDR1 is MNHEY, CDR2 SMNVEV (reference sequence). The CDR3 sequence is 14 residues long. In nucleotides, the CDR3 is TGTGCCAGCAGTCCCCTTCCATTCGGAGAGACCCAGTACTTC. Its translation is CASSPLPFGETQYF.

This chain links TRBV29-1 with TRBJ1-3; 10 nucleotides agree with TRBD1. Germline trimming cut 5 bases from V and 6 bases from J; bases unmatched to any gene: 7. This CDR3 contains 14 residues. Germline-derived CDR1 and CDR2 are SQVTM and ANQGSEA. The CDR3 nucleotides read TGCAGCGTTCGGGACAGGGGCTCCGAAAACACCATATATTTT. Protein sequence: CSVRDRGSENTIYF.

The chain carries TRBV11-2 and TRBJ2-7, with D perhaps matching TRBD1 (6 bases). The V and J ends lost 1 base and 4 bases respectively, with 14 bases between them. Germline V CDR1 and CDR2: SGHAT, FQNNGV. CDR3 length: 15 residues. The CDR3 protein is CASSLGPTTGYEQYF. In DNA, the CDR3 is TGTGCCAGCAGCTTAGGACCAACGACAGGTTACGAGCAGTACTTC.

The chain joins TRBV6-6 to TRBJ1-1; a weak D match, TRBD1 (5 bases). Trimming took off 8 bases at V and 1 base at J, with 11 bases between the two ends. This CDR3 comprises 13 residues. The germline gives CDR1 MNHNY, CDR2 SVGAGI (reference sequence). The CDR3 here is CASAGLTNTEAFF. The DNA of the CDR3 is TGTGCCAGCGCAGGGCTTACGAACACTGAAGCTTTCTTT.

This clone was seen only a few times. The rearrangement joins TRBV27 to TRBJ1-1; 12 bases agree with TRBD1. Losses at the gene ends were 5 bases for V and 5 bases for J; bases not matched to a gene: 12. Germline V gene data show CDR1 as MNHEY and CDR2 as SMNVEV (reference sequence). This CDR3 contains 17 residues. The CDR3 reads CASSPRGQGARGTEAFF. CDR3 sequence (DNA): TGTGCCAGCAGTCCTCGGGGACAGGGGGCCCGGGGAACTGAAGCTTTCTTT.

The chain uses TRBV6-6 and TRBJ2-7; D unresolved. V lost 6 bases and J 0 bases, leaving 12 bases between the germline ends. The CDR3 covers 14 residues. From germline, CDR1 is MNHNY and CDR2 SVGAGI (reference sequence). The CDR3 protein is CASRARTVSYEQYF. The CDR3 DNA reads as TGTGCCAGCAGGGCGAGGACGGTCTCCTACGAGCAGTACTTC.

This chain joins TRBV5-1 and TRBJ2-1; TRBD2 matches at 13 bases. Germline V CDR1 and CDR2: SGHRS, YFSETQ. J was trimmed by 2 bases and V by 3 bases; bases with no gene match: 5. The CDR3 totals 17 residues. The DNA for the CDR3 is TGCGCCAGCAGCTACACTAGCGGGAGGGCAACCTACAATGAGCAGTTCTTC. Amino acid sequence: CASSYTSGRATYNEQFF.

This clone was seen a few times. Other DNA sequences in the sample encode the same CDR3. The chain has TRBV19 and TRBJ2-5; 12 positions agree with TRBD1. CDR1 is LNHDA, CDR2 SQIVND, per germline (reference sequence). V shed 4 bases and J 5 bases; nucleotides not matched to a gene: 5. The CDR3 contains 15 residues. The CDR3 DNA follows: TGTGCCAGTAGTACCCCGGGACAGGGGGCTGAGACCCAGTACTTC. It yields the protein CASSTPGQGAETQYF. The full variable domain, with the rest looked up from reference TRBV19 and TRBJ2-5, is DGGITQSPKYLFRKEGQNVTLSCEQNLNHDAMYWYRQDPGQGLRLIYYSQIVNDFQKGDIAEGYSVSREKKESFPLTVTSAQKNPTAFYLCASSTPGQGAETQYFGPGTRLLVL.

CDR3 DNA: TGCGCCAGCAGCTCGAACTGGGAGTCCTACAATGAGCAGTTCTTC. Translation gives CASSSNWESYNEQFF. The chain is built from TRBV5-1 and TRBJ2-1; D is perhaps TRBD2 (5 bases). The V gene's germline CDR1 is SGHRS and CDR2 YFSETQ. This CDR3 has 15 amino acids. Trimming left V 3 bases short and J 1 base short, with 11 bases between.

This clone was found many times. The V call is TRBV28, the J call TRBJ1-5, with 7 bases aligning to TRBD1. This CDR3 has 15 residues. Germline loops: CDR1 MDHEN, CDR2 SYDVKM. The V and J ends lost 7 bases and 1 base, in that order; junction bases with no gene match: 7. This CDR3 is CASTEQGTSNQPQHF. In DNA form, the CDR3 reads TGTGCCAGCACCGAACAGGGGACCAGCAATCAGCCCCAGCATTTT.

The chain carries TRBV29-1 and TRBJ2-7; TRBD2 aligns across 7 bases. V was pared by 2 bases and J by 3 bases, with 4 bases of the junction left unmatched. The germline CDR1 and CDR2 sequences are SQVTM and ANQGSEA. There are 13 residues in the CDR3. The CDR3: CSVESPSGYEQYF. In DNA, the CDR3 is TGCAGCGTTGAATCTCCTAGCGGCTACGAGCAGTACTTC.

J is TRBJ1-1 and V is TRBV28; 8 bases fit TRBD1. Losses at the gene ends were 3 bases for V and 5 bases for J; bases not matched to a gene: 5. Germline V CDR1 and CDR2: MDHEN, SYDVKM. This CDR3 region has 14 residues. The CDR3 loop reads CASSLPGGVTEAFF. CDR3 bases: TGTGCCAGCAGTTTGCCAGGGGGCGTTACTGAAGCTTTCTTT.